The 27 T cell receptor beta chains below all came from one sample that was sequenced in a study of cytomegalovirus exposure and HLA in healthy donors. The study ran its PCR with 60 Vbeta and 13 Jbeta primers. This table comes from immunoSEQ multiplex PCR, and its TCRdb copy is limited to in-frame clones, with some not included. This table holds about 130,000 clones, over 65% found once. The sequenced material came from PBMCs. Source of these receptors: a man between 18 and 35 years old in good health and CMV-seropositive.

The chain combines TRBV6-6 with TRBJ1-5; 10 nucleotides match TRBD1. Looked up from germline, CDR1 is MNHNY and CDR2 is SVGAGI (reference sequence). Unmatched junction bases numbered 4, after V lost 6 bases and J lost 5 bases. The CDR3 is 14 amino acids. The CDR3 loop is CASRSGQGDQPQHF. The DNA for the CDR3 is TGTGCCAGCAGGAGCGGACAGGGGGATCAGCCCCAGCATTTT.

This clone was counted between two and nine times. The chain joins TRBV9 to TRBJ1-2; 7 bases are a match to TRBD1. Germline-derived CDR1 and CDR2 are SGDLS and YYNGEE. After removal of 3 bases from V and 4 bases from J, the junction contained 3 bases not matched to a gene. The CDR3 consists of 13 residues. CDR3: CASSGAGGYGYTF. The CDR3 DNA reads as TGTGCCAGCAGCGGAGCAGGGGGCTATGGCTACACCTTC.

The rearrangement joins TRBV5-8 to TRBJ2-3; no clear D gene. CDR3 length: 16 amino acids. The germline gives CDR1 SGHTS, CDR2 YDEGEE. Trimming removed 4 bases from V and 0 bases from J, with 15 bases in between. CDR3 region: CASSPRSLFSTDTQYF. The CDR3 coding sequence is TGTGCCAGCAGCCCCCGTAGTCTTTTCAGCACAGATACGCAGTATTTT.

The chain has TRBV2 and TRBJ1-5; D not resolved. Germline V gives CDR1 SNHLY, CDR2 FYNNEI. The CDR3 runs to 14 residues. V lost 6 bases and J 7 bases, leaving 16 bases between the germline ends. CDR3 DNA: TGTGCCAGCAGCGACATATTCCCGGGGCAGCCCCAGCATTTT. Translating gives CASSDIFPGQPQHF. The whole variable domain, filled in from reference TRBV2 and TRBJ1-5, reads EPEVTQTPSHQVTQMGQEVILRCVPISNHLYFYWYRQILGQKVEFLVSFYNNEISEKSEIFDDQFSVERPDGSNFTLKIRSTKLEDSAMYFCASSDIFPGQPQHFGDGTRLSIL.

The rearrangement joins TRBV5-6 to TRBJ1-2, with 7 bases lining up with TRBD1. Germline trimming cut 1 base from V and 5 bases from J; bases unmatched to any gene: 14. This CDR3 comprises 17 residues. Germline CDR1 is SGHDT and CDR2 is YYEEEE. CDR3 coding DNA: TGTGCCAGCAGCTTGCGGGCCACAGGGGCCGTCCAGTATGGCTACACCTTC. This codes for CASSLRATGAVQYGYTF.

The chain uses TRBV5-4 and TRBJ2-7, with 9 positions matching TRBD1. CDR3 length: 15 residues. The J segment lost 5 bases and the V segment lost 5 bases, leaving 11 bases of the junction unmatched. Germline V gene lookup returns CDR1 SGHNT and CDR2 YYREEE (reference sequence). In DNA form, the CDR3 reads TGTGCCAGCAGTTACACGGGACAGGGTAGAGACGAGCAGTACTTC. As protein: CASSYTGQGRDEQYF.

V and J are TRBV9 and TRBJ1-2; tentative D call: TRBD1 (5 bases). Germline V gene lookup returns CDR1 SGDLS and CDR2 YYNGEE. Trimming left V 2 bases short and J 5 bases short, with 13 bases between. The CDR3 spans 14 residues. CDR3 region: CASSVGGAGYGYTF. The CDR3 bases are TGTGCCAGCAGCGTTGGAGGGGCCGGGTATGGCTACACCTTC.

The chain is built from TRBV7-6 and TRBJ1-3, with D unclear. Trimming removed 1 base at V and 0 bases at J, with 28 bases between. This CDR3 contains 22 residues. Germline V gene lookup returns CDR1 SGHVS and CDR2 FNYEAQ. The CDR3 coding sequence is TGTGCCAGCAGCTTAGTCCTGGTGCGGGATGGGTCTTCTGAAGGCTCTGGAAACACCATATATTTT. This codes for CASSLVLVRDGSSEGSGNTIYF.

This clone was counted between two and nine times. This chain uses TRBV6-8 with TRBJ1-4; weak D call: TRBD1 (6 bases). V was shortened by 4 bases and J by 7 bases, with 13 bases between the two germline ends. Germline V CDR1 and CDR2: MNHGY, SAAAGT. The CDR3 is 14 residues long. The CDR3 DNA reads TGTGCCAGCAGTTCCGATACAGGGATTGAAAAACTGTTTTTT. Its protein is CASSSDTGIEKLFF.

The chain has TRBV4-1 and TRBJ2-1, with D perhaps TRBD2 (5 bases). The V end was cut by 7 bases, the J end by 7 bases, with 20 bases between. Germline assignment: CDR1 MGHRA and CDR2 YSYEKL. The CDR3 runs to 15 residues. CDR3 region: CASTNFPHSGNEQFF. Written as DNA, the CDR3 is TGCGCCAGCACTAATTTCCCTCACAGCGGAAATGAGCAGTTCTTC.

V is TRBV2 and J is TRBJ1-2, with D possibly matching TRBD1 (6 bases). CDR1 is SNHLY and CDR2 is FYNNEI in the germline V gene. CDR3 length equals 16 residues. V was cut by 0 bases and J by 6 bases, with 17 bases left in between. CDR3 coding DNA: TGTGCCAGCAGTGAAGCAGGATCTCATACAGGGAATGGCTACACCTTC. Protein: CASSEAGSHTGNGYTF.

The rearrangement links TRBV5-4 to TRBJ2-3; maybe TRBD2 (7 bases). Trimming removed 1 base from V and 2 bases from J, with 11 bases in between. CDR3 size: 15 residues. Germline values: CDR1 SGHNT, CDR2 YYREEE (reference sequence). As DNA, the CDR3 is TGTGCCAGCAGCTTGCGGGGGGCAGTCACAGATACGCAGTATTTT. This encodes CASSLRGAVTDTQYF. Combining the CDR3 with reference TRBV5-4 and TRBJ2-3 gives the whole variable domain ETGVTQSPTHLIKTRGQQVTLRCSSQSGHNTVSWYQQALGQGPQFIFQYYREEENGRGNFPPRFSGLQFPNYSSELNVNALELDDSALYLCASSLRGAVTDTQYFGPGTRLTVL.

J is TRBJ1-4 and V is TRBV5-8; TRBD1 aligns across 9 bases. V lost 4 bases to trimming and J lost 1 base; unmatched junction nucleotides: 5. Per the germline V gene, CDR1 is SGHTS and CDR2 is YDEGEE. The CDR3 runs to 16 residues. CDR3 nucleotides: TGTGCCAGCAGCCCGCGGGACAGGGTAACTAATGAAAAACTGTTTTTT. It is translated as CASSPRDRVTNEKLFF.

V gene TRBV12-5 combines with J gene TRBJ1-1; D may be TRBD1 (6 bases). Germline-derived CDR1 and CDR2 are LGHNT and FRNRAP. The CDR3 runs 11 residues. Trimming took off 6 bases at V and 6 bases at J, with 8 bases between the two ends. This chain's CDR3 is CASGNRAEAFF. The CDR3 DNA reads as TGTGCTAGTGGCAACAGGGCTGAAGCTTTCTTT.

The CDR3 DNA is TGTGCCAGCAGTGAAGAGACAGGGATCTATGGCTACACCTTC. Translated, it gives CASSEETGIYGYTF. V is TRBV6-1 and J is TRBJ1-2; TRBD1 matches 7 bases. The CDR3 is 14 amino acids. Per germline, CDR1 MNHNS and CDR2 SASEGT. J lost 4 bases, V lost 1 base, and 3 bases had no gene match.

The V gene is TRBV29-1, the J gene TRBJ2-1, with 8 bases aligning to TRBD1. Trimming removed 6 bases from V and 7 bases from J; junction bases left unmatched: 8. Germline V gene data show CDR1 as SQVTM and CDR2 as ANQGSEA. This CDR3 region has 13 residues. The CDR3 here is CSVGTTGGNEQFF. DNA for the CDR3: TGCAGCGTCGGTACTACAGGGGGGAATGAGCAGTTCTTC.

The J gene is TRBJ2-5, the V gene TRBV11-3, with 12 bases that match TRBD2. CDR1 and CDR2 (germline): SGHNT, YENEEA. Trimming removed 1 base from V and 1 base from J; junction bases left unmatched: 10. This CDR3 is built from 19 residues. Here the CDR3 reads CASSLGSRLAGGFQETQYF. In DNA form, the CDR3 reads TGTGCCAGCAGCTTAGGATCGCGGCTAGCGGGGGGGTTCCAAGAGACCCAGTACTTC. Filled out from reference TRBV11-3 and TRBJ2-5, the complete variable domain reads EAGVVQSPRYKIIEKKQPVAFWCNPISGHNTLYWYLQNLGQGPELLIRYENEEAVDDSQLPKDRFSAERLKGVDSTLKIQPAELGDSAVYLCASSLGSRLAGGFQETQYFGPGTRLLVL.

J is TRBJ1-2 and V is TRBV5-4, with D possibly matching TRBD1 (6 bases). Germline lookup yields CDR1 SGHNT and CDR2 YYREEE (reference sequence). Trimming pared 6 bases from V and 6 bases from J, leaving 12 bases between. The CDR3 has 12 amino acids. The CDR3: CASNAGENGYTF. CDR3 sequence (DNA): TGTGCCAGCAACGCAGGGGAAAATGGCTACACCTTC.

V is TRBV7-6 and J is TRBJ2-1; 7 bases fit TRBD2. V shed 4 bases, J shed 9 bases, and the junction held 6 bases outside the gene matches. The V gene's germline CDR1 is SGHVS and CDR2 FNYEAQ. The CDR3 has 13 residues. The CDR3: CASSSLGGGEQFF. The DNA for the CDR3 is TGTGCCAGCAGCTCACTGGGGGGGGGTGAGCAGTTCTTC.

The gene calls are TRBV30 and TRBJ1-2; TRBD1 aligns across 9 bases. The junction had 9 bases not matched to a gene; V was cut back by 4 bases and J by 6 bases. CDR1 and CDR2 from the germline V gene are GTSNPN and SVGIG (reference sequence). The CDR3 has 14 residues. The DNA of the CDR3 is TGTGCCTGGACCCGGGACAGGGTTGTCAATGGCTACACCTTC. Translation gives CAWTRDRVVNGYTF. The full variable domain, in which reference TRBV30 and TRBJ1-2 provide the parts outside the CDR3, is SQTIHQWPATLVQPVGSPLSLECTVEGTSNPNLYWYRQAAGRGLQLLFYSVGIGQISSEVPQNLSASRPQDRQFILSSKKLLLSDSGFYLCAWTRDRVVNGYTFGSGTRLTVV.

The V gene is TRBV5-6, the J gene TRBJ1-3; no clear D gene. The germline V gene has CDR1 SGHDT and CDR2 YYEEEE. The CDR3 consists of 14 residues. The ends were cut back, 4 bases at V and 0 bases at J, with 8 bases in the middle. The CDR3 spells CASSATTSGNTIYF. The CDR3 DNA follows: TGTGCCAGCAGCGCAACTACCTCTGGAAACACCATATATTTT.

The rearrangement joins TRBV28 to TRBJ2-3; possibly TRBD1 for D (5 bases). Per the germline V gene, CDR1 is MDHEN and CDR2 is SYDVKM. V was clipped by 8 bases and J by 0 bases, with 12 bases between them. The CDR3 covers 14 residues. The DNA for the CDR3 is TGTGCCAGCCTAAGGGGCCTAAGCACAGATACGCAGTATTTT. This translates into CASLRGLSTDTQYF.

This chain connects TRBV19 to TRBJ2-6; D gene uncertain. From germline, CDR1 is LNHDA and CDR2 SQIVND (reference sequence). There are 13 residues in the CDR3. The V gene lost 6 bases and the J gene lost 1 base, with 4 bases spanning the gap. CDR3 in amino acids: CASRTSGANVLTF. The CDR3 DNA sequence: TGTGCCAGTAGGACTTCTGGGGCCAACGTCCTGACTTTC.

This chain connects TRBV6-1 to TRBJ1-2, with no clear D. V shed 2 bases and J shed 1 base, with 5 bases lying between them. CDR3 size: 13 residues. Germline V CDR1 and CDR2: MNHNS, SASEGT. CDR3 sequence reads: CASSENGNYGYTF. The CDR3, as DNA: TGTGCCAGCAGTGAAAACGGTAACTATGGCTACACCTTC.

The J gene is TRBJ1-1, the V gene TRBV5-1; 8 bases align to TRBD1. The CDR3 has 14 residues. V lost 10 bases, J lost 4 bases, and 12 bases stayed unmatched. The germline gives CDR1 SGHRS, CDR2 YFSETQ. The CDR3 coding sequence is TGCGCCGGGTCAGGGGGCGAGCCGGGCACTGAAGCTTTCTTT. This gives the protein CAGSGGEPGTEAFF.

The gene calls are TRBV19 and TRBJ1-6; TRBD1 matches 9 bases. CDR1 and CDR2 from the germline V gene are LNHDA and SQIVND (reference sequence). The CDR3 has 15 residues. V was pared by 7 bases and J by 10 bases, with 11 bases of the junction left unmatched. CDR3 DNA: TGTGCCAGTACCGCGGGGGGACAGGGACTATCACCCCTCCACTTT. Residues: CASTAGGQGLSPLHF.

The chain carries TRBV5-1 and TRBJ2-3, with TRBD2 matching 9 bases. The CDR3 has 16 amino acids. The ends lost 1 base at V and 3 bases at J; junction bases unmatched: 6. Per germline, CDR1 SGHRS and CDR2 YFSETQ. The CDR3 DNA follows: TGCGCCAGCAGCTTGTCCGCAGCGGGGGGAACAGATACGCAGTATTTT. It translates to CASSLSAAGGTDTQYF. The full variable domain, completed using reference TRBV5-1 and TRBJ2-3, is KAGVTQTPRYLIKTRGQQVTLSCSPISGHRSVSWYQQTPGQGLQFLFEYFSETQRNKGNFPGRFSGRQFSNSRSEMNVSTLELGDSALYLCASSLSAAGGTDTQYFGPGTRLTVL.